This paragraph covers one T cell receptor beta chain sequence. Its matching antigen is unknown. The record originates from a study of T cell responses to AZD1222 COVID-19 vaccine. Study-level results: Spike was spanned by vaccine-associated CD4 TCRs, with dominance at 160-218 and 743-854. Following two doses of AZD1222, Spike-specific TCR breadth and depth rose. Donors were chiefly white British, with a greater number of females, and clonal diversity was perhaps underestimated.

Whether given at about 4 or about 12 weeks, second doses were pooled. The germline gives CDR1 LGHNA, CDR2 YSLEER. CDR3 length: 14 amino acids. Trimming took 0 bases from V and 10 from J, leaving 10 bases between them. Assay: immunoSEQ multiplex PCR; the TCRdb copy retains only in-frame clones and omits some. Of under 150,000 clones in the sample, around 90% are singletons; the top ten hold under 6%. The chain recombines TRBV4-3 with TRBJ1-6, with TRBD1 as a possible D gene (5 bases). This TCR was sampled from an adult who received the AZD1222 COVID-19 vaccine. The sequencing here drew on peripheral blood, taken 28 days after the second AZD1222 dose. CDR3 sequence: CASSQDRGGSPLHF. Written as DNA, the CDR3 is TGCGCCAGCAGCCAAGATAGGGGCGGCTCACCCCTCCACTTT.